Listed below are T cell receptor beta chains from one sample, sequenced in a study of OX40 agonist ivuxolimab in advanced cancers. TCRdb's table, derived via immunoSEQ multiplex PCR, lists solely in-frame clones and lacks some. Here the sample spans 50,000 to 60,000 clones, roughly 88% being singletons. This specimen consisted of CD4+ or CD8+ T cells sorted from blood, obtained in a trial of the OX40 agonist ivuxolimab. The source is an adult with an advanced solid tumor such as melanoma, head and neck, liver or kidney cancer. Each CDR3 is given with its conserved first and last residue. A D gene is named only where the DNA matches it firmly. For some rows the clone size is stated as once, few or many, or as a class when expanded; others skip it.

J gene: TRBJ2-7; D gene: NA; clone size: NA; V gene: TRBV23-1; CDR3 DNA: TGCGCCACCCCGGGACACTCCTACGAGCAGTACTTC; CDR3 protein: CATPGHSYEQYF
J gene: TRBJ1-5; D gene: TRBD1; clone size: NA; V gene: TRBV5-4; CDR3 DNA: TGTGCCAGCAGCTTGGTGGTTCGGGACAGGGGATATCGCAATCAGCCCCAGCATTTT; CDR3 protein: CASSLVVRDRGYRNQPQHF
J gene: TRBJ2-1; D gene: NA; clone size: NA; V gene: TRBV6-5; CDR3 DNA: TGTGCCAGCAGTTACTCGAATGCCCGTGTTGAGCAGTTCTTC; CDR3 protein: CASSYSNARVEQFF
J gene: TRBJ2-7; D gene: TRBD2; clone size: NA; V gene: TRBV7-2; CDR3 DNA: TGTGCCAGCAGCTTAGAGTTGATTAGCGGGAGCCCTACCTACGAGCAGTACTTC; CDR3 protein: CASSLELISGSPTYEQYF
J gene: TRBJ1-5; D gene: NA; clone size: once; V gene: TRBV19; CDR3 DNA: TGTGCCAGTAATCTAACCCCGGGGGGCGCCGCTAGCAATCAGCCCCAGCATTTT; CDR3 protein: CASNLTPGGAASNQPQHF
J gene: TRBJ2-3; D gene: NA; clone size: NA; V gene: TRBV19; CDR3 DNA: TGTGCCAGTAGTAGGGGGGGCAAGACAGATACGCAGTATTTT; CDR3 protein: CASSRGGKTDTQYF
J gene: TRBJ1-5; D gene: NA; clone size: NA; V gene: TRBV4-1; CDR3 DNA: TGCGCCAGCAGCCAAGGTTCGCGTCATAGCAATCAGCCCCAGCATTTT; CDR3 protein: CASSQGSRHSNQPQHF
J gene: TRBJ2-1; D gene: TRBD1; clone size: NA; V gene: TRBV5-6; CDR3 DNA: TGTGCCAGCACCCTAAGGCCCGGGACAGGGGTAAATGAGCAGTTCTTC; CDR3 protein: CASTLRPGTGVNEQFF
J gene: TRBJ2-1; D gene: TRBD1; clone size: once; V gene: TRBV7-9; CDR3 DNA: TGTGCCAGCAGCCCCGCCGGGACAGGGGGCAATGAGCAGTTCTTC; CDR3 protein: CASSPAGTGGNEQFF
J gene: TRBJ2-2; D gene: NA; clone size: few; V gene: TRBV10-1; CDR3 DNA: TGCGCCAGCAGTAGAACGGTCACCGGGGAGCTGTTTTTT; CDR3 protein: CASSRTVTGELFF
J gene: TRBJ1-5; D gene: TRBD1; clone size: NA; V gene: TRBV2; CDR3 DNA: TGTGCCAGCAGAAAATCCGGGACAGGGGGTCAGCCCCAGCATTTT; CDR3 protein: CASRKSGTGGQPQHF
J gene: TRBJ2-2; D gene: TRBD2; clone size: NA; V gene: TRBV15; CDR3 DNA: TGTGCCACCAGCACCGGGACTAGCGGGGCCACCGGGGAGCTGTTTTTT; CDR3 protein: CATSTGTSGATGELFF
J gene: TRBJ2-3; D gene: NA; clone size: once; V gene: TRBV7-3; CDR3 DNA: TGTGCCAGCAGCTTAATGGAGCAAGATACGCAGTATTTT; CDR3 protein: CASSLMEQDTQYF
J gene: TRBJ1-4; D gene: TRBD1; clone size: NA; V gene: TRBV7-8; CDR3 DNA: TGTGCCAGCAGCCCAGGGACAGGGCGGGTAACTAATGAAAAACTGTTTTTT; CDR3 protein: CASSPGTGRVTNEKLFF
J gene: TRBJ2-7; D gene: NA; clone size: once; V gene: TRBV18; CDR3 DNA: TGTGCCAGCTCACCACCTGGTTCGCGACCAACCTACGAGCAGTACTTC; CDR3 protein: CASSPPGSRPTYEQYF
J gene: TRBJ2-4; D gene: NA; clone size: NA; V gene: TRBV5-1; CDR3 DNA: TGCGCCAGCAGCAGGAACAGGGATTCGGACATTCAGTACTTC; CDR3 protein: CASSRNRDSDIQYF
J gene: TRBJ2-3; D gene: NA; clone size: NA; V gene: TRBV29-1; CDR3 DNA: TGCAGCGTTGCGTCGGAAACAGATACGCAGTATTTT; CDR3 protein: CSVASETDTQYF
J gene: TRBJ2-3; D gene: NA; clone size: NA; V gene: TRBV6-6; CDR3 DNA: TGTGCCAGCAGGACTCCGGGACCGCATACGCAGTATTTT; CDR3 protein: CASRTPGPHTQYF
J gene: TRBJ2-2; D gene: NA; clone size: NA; V gene: TRBV20-1; CDR3 DNA: TGCAGTGCCGCCCCCACCGGGGAGCTGTTTTTT; CDR3 protein: CSAAPTGELFF
J gene: TRBJ1-5; D gene: TRBD1; clone size: NA; V gene: TRBV27; CDR3 DNA: TGTGCCAGCCGAAGGACAGGGAGTTTTTCTAGCAATCAGCCCCAGCATTTT; CDR3 protein: CASRRTGSFSSNQPQHF
J gene: TRBJ1-2; D gene: NA; clone size: NA; V gene: TRBV27; CDR3 DNA: TGTGCCAGCAGTTCACAGAGAGCAGGGAACTATGGCTACACCTTC; CDR3 protein: CASSSQRAGNYGYTF
J gene: TRBJ2-1; D gene: TRBD2; clone size: NA; V gene: TRBV10-1; CDR3 DNA: TGCGCCAGCAGTGAGTCGCTGAGACTAGCGGGATACAATGAGCAGTTCTTC; CDR3 protein: CASSESLRLAGYNEQFF
J gene: TRBJ2-3; D gene: TRBD2; clone size: NA; V gene: TRBV7-6; CDR3 DNA: TGTGCCAGCAGCTTATTTTCCCGTACTAGCGGGAGCACAGATACGCAGTATTTT; CDR3 protein: CASSLFSRTSGSTDTQYF
J gene: TRBJ1-4; D gene: TRBD1; clone size: NA; V gene: TRBV18; CDR3 DNA: TGTGCCAGCTCACCATCCCAGGGGGTTCGGGAAAAACTGTTTTTT; CDR3 protein: CASSPSQGVREKLFF
J gene: TRBJ2-7; D gene: NA; clone size: NA; V gene: TRBV18; CDR3 DNA: TGTGCCAGCTCAAGCGACACCTACGAGCAGTACTTC; CDR3 protein: CASSSDTYEQYF
J gene: TRBJ1-1; D gene: NA; clone size: NA; V gene: TRBV11-2; CDR3 DNA: TGTGCCAGCAGCCCTAGAGTCGTAGGGAGCACTGAAGCTTTCTTT; CDR3 protein: CASSPRVVGSTEAFF
J gene: TRBJ1-2; D gene: NA; clone size: NA; V gene: TRBV2; CDR3 DNA: TGTGCCACTGGCCAAGATAGCGGGGGCACCTTC; CDR3 protein: CATGQDSGGTF
J gene: TRBJ2-5; D gene: TRBD1; clone size: NA; V gene: TRBV2; CDR3 DNA: TGTGCCAGCAGTGAACAGGGTTCGGACAGGGAGACCCAGTACTTC; CDR3 protein: CASSEQGSDRETQYF
J gene: TRBJ2-3; D gene: NA; clone size: NA; V gene: TRBV7-3; CDR3 DNA: TGTGCCAGCAGCCCCTCTAGTCGCCACACAGATACGCAGTATTTT; CDR3 protein: CASSPSSRHTDTQYF
J gene: TRBJ2-7; D gene: NA; clone size: NA; V gene: TRBV27; CDR3 DNA: TGTGCCAGCAGTTCGCCCCGATCCTACGAGCAGTACTTC; CDR3 protein: CASSSPRSYEQYF
J gene: TRBJ2-3; D gene: NA; clone size: NA; V gene: TRBV7-6; CDR3 DNA: TGTGCCAGCAGCTCCTTGTTTGGTTTTGTTACGCAGTATTTT; CDR3 protein: CASSSLFGFVTQYF
J gene: TRBJ2-3; D gene: NA; clone size: NA; V gene: TRBV11-2; CDR3 DNA: TGTGCCAGCAACCGTGCGGAAGGTAGCACAGATACGCAGTATTTT; CDR3 protein: CASNRAEGSTDTQYF
J gene: TRBJ2-3; D gene: TRBD2; clone size: NA; V gene: TRBV7-9; CDR3 DNA: TGTGCCAGCCTAAGCGGGAGGGCCAGCGATACGCAGTATTTT; CDR3 protein: CASLSGRASDTQYF
J gene: TRBJ2-3; D gene: NA; clone size: NA; V gene: TRBV23-1; CDR3 DNA: TGCGCCAGCAGTCGGCTAAGGGAGGTGGGGTCCACAGATACGCAGTATTTT; CDR3 protein: CASSRLREVGSTDTQYF
J gene: TRBJ1-2; D gene: NA; clone size: NA; V gene: TRBV7-9; CDR3 DNA: TGTGCCAGCAGCTTAGGTTGGGTGCGTCTGGAGCGGGGCTACACCTTC; CDR3 protein: CASSLGWVRLERGYTF
J gene: TRBJ1-4; D gene: TRBD1; clone size: NA; V gene: TRBV7-9; CDR3 DNA: TGTGCCAGCAGCAGAGGGGGCACTCTTGAAAAACTGTTTTTT; CDR3 protein: CASSRGGTLEKLFF
J gene: TRBJ1-3; D gene: NA; clone size: NA; V gene: TRBV13; CDR3 DNA: TGTGCCAGCAGAAGGGCCTTCTCTGGAAACACCATATATTTT; CDR3 protein: CASRRAFSGNTIYF
J gene: TRBJ1-5; D gene: NA; clone size: NA; V gene: TRBV21-1; CDR3 DNA: TGTGCCAGCAGCAATGGTCAGGGGAATCAGCCCCAGCATTTT; CDR3 protein: CASSNGQGNQPQHF
J gene: TRBJ2-3; D gene: TRBD1; clone size: few; V gene: TRBV5-1; CDR3 DNA: TGCGCCAGCATACCTAATCGACACCGGGACAGGAGCACAGATACGCAGTATTTT; CDR3 protein: CASIPNRHRDRSTDTQYF
J gene: TRBJ1-4; D gene: NA; clone size: NA; V gene: TRBV7-6; CDR3 DNA: TGTGCCAGCAGCTTACCGGGGGTGGAAAAACTGTTTTTT; CDR3 protein: CASSLPGVEKLFF
J gene: TRBJ2-1; D gene: NA; clone size: once; V gene: TRBV7-9; CDR3 DNA: TGTGCCAGCAGCTTAAGGGGAAGCTCCTACAATGAGCAGTTCTTC; CDR3 protein: CASSLRGSSYNEQFF
J gene: TRBJ2-2; D gene: NA; clone size: NA; V gene: TRBV5-4; CDR3 DNA: TGTGCCAGCAGCTTGGGCAGCAACACCGGGGAGCTGTTTTTT; CDR3 protein: CASSLGSNTGELFF
J gene: TRBJ2-3; D gene: TRBD2; clone size: NA; V gene: TRBV5-1; CDR3 DNA: TGCGCCAGCAGCCCAGGAGGTAGCGGGGGGAGCACAGATACGCAGTATTTT; CDR3 protein: CASSPGGSGGSTDTQYF
J gene: TRBJ1-1; D gene: NA; clone size: NA; V gene: TRBV9; CDR3 DNA: TGTGCCAGCAGCGCTTCGGGGGGACCCCGGGGAATCACTGAAGCTTTCTTT; CDR3 protein: CASSASGGPRGITEAFF